These 21 T cell receptor beta chains came from one sample sequenced in a study of shared clonotypes between healthy human individuals. Libraries were prepared by immunoSEQ multiplex PCR; TCRdb keeps only in-frame clonotypes and omits some of them. The profile shows roughly 640,000 clones, less than 98% of them singletons. The specimen was naive CD4+ T cells sorted from blood. Subset specified: CD45RA+ positively selected. These receptors came from a woman aged 30 to 39 in good health.

The chain combines TRBV2 with TRBJ2-1; 12 bases line up with TRBD2. There are 13 residues in the CDR3. J was trimmed by 7 bases and V by 6 bases; bases with no gene match: 1. Per the germline V gene, CDR1 is SNHLY and CDR2 is FYNNEI. CDR3 sequence reads: CASRLAGGNEQFF. DNA of the CDR3: TGTGCCAGCAGACTAGCGGGAGGAAATGAGCAGTTCTTC.

The chain combines TRBV7-6 with TRBJ2-7; no definite D call. The CDR3 has 13 residues. Between the trimmed V and J ends, which lost 0 bases and 4 bases, there was a span of 7 bases. Germline values: CDR1 SGHVS, CDR2 FNYEAQ. The CDR3 DNA sequence: TGTGCCAGCAGCTTAGCGCCCCAGTACGAGCAGTACTTC. Encoded protein: CASSLAPQYEQYF.

The V call is TRBV28, the J call TRBJ1-2; TRBD1 might be the D (5 bases). CDR1 MDHEN and CDR2 SYDVKM come from the germline V gene. V was trimmed by 6 bases and J by 2 bases, leaving 16 bases between them. This CDR3 comprises 15 residues. The CDR3 DNA reads TGTGCCAGCAGAGCCCAGACAGTCAAGAACTATGGCTACACCTTC. Its translation: CASRAQTVKNYGYTF.

The chain joins TRBV5-1 to TRBJ2-1, with 10 bases that match TRBD2. V lost 5 bases, J lost 5 bases, and 7 bases stayed unmatched. The CDR3 runs 15 residues. Per the germline V gene, CDR1 is SGHRS and CDR2 is YFSETQ. The CDR3 DNA reads as TGCGCCAGCAGACCTGGACTAGCGGAAAACAATGAGCAGTTCTTC. It is translated as CASRPGLAENNEQFF.

This sequence joins TRBV28 and TRBJ1-5; the D is unclear. Germline loops: CDR1 MDHEN, CDR2 SYDVKM. V gave up 2 bases and J gave up 0 bases, with 14 bases separating them. The CDR3 contains 17 residues. DNA of the CDR3: TGTGCCAGCAGTTTACGCCGGCGGGGTATTAGCAATCAGCCCCAGCATTTT. Encoded protein: CASSLRRRGISNQPQHF.

This clone was observed once. This chain links TRBV5-1 with TRBJ2-1; the D is unclear. This CDR3 region has 15 residues. Germline loops: CDR1 SGHRS, CDR2 YFSETQ. Trimming shortened V by 2 bases and J by 4 bases, and 13 bases separated the two germline ends. The DNA of the CDR3 is TGCGCCAGCAGCTTCGGAGAGTCGAAGTACAATGAGCAGTTCTTC. Its translation: CASSFGESKYNEQFF. The variable domain in full, with the rest retrieved from reference TRBV5-1 and TRBJ2-1, is KAGVTQTPRYLIKTRGQQVTLSCSPISGHRSVSWYQQTPGQGLQFLFEYFSETQRNKGNFPGRFSGRQFSNSRSEMNVSTLELGDSALYLCASSFGESKYNEQFFGPGTRLTVL.

The V call is TRBV5-4, the J call TRBJ1-4; 10 bases line up with TRBD1. The germline gives CDR1 SGHNT, CDR2 YYREEE (reference sequence). Losses at the gene ends were 0 bases for V and 6 bases for J; bases not matched to a gene: 5. The CDR3 covers 16 residues. This chain's CDR3 is CASSLGSGTGDEKLFF. The CDR3 nucleotides read TGTGCCAGCAGCTTGGGATCCGGGACAGGGGATGAAAAACTGTTTTTT.

The gene calls are TRBV29-1 and TRBJ2-3, with TRBD1 matching over 7 bases. The length of the CDR3 is 14 residues. Germline V CDR1 and CDR2: SQVTM, ANQGSEA. V lost 4 bases and J lost 2; bases outside the gene matches: 6. CDR3 in DNA: TGCAGCGTTGGTTTGGGACAGAACACAGATACGCAGTATTTT. Its translation: CSVGLGQNTDTQYF.

The gene calls are TRBV2 and TRBJ1-5; TRBD1 might be the D (5 bases). V was cut by 6 bases and J by 3 bases, with 12 bases left in between. The CDR3 sequence is 14 residues long. Per the germline V gene, CDR1 is SNHLY and CDR2 is FYNNEI. The CDR3 DNA reads as TGTGCCAGCAGCTATACAGGAAACAATCAGCCCCAGCATTTT. Amino acid sequence: CASSYTGNNQPQHF.

The V call is TRBV7-6, the J call TRBJ2-7; a weak D match, TRBD1 (6 bases). CDR1 SGHVS and CDR2 FNYEAQ come from the germline V gene. V was trimmed by 5 bases and J by 4 bases, leaving 9 bases between them. The CDR3 contains 12 residues. The CDR3 loop is CASSAQGYEQYF. The DNA for the CDR3 is TGTGCCAGCAGCGCACAGGGTTACGAGCAGTACTTC. Full variable domain (missing parts from reference TRBV7-6 and TRBJ2-7): GAGVSQSPRYKVTKRGQDVALRCDPISGHVSLYWYRQALGQGPEFLTYFNYEAQQDKSGLPNDRFSAERPEGSISTLTIQRTEQRDSAMYRCASSAQGYEQYFGPGTRLTVT.

The chain recombines TRBV28 with TRBJ2-7; D possibly corresponds to TRBD2 (7 bases). The CDR3 sequence is 15 residues long. Germline values: CDR1 MDHEN, CDR2 SYDVKM. Trimming stripped 7 bases from V and 4 bases from J, with 20 bases between. For the CDR3, the DNA is TGTGCCAGCACTTCCTCGGGGGGCGGGAGTTACGAGCAGTACTTC. Encoded protein: CASTSSGGGSYEQYF.

V gene TRBV6-5 combines with J gene TRBJ2-1; no definite D call. V lost 6 bases, J lost 2 bases, and 14 bases lay in between. CDR1 is MNHEY and CDR2 is SVGAGI in the germline V gene. This CDR3 region has 15 residues. The CDR3: CASRNGAGAYNEQFF. CDR3 DNA: TGTGCCAGCAGAAATGGAGCCGGAGCCTACAATGAGCAGTTCTTC.

This clone was detected once. The chain recombines TRBV19 with TRBJ1-4, with D hard to call. This CDR3 has 11 residues. The germline V gene encodes CDR1 LNHDA and CDR2 SQIVND (reference sequence). V gave up 6 bases and J gave up 4 bases, with 3 bases separating them. CDR3 coding DNA: TGTGCCAGTAGAAATAATGAAAAACTGTTTTTT. Protein: CASRNNEKLFF.

This chain connects TRBV29-1 to TRBJ2-5; TRBD1 or TRBD2 may be the D gene (5 bases each). The CDR3 has 13 amino acids. Trimming stripped 6 bases from V and 2 bases from J, with 13 bases between. Per the germline V gene, CDR1 is SQVTM and CDR2 is ANQGSEA. The CDR3 sequence: CSVSGRMQETQYF. The CDR3 nucleotides read TGCAGCGTGTCGGGGCGCATGCAAGAGACCCAGTACTTC.

The rearrangement links TRBV9 to TRBJ1-4, with a tentative D call TRBD1 (6 bases). Germline V gene data show CDR1 as SGDLS and CDR2 as YYNGEE. Trimming took 0 bases from V and 3 from J, leaving 12 bases between them. The CDR3 spans 16 residues. CDR3 bases: TGTGCCAGCAGCGTAGGCACAGGGTTATCTAATGAAAAACTGTTTTTT. This encodes CASSVGTGLSNEKLFF.

J is TRBJ2-5 and V is TRBV5-1, with D hard to call. V was trimmed by 0 bases and J by 5 bases, leaving 11 bases between them. The CDR3 contains 14 residues. Germline CDR1 SGHRS, CDR2 YFSETQ. CDR3 amino acids: CASSLASRWETQYF. The CDR3 region has the DNA TGCGCCAGCAGCTTGGCCTCTCGGTGGGAGACCCAGTACTTC.

The sample holds one count of this clone. The chain has TRBV11-2 and TRBJ2-5, with TRBD2 matching over 12 bases. Judging by the DNA end, TRBJ2-7 fits better; the J call may be wrong. CDR1 SGHAT and CDR2 FQNNGV come from the germline V gene. The CDR3 is made up of 16 amino acids. The CDR3 is CASSLLAGGLRDEQYF. For the CDR3, the DNA is TGTGCCAGCAGCTTACTAGCGGGAGGGCTTCGGGACGAGCAGTACTTC.

The chain is built from TRBV6-5 and TRBJ1-1, with D maybe TRBD1 (5 bases). CDR1 and CDR2 (germline): MNHEY, SVGAGI. The CDR3 length is 13 residues. V was pared by 2 bases and J by 5 bases, with 9 bases between. The DNA for the CDR3 is TGTGCCAGCAGTTACCAGGGAATGACTGAAGCTTTCTTT. Translated, it gives CASSYQGMTEAFF.

The V call is TRBV28, the J call TRBJ2-5; D uncertain. The J call could be wrong; TRBJ2-7 is a better fit for the DNA end. Germline V gene lookup returns CDR1 MDHEN and CDR2 SYDVKM. CDR3 length equals 13 residues. The CDR3 nucleotides read TGTGCCAGCAGTTTATCTAGTGGCTACGAGCAGTACTTC. It yields the protein CASSLSSGYEQYF.

V and J are TRBV28 and TRBJ2-7; 7 bases are shared with TRBD2. This CDR3 spans 12 amino acids. V was clipped by 10 bases and J by 0 bases; unmatched bases: 3. CDR1 is MDHEN, CDR2 SYDVKM, per germline. The CDR3 protein is CATSGSSYEQYF. For the CDR3, the DNA is TGTGCCACTAGCGGAAGCTCCTACGAGCAGTACTTC.

This sequence joins TRBV7-3 and TRBJ2-3; 10 nucleotides agree with TRBD2. V was clipped by 8 bases and J by 3 bases; unmatched bases: 8. The germline gives CDR1 SGHTA, CDR2 FQGTGA. The CDR3 extends over 15 amino acids. DNA for the CDR3: TGTGCCAGCCGGCGTTCGACTAGCGGGACAGATACGCAGTATTTT. Its translation: CASRRSTSGTDTQYF.